This TCR beta chain was sequenced in a study of identical twins. Whole-study findings and limits: The presence of invariant MAIT and iNKT cells could partly confound analyses of zero-insertion sequences. Memory repertoires lacked the insertion deficit that abundant cord blood beta clonotypes showed. Sequences that were out-of-frame, alpha and twin-shared displayed an excess of low generation probability.

Unique molecular identifiers were present on cDNA, and template switching added a universal primer site. MiXCR, run by TCRdb on the 5' RACE reads, gives a single entry per CDR3 protein. This table holds 400,000 or so distinct CDR3 sequences, roughly 10% found once. This clonotype was counted only a few times. Antigen: not known. Germline CDR1 is DFQATT and CDR2 is SNEGSKA (reference sequence). The CDR3 runs 14 residues. V was clipped by 3 bases and J by 0 bases; unmatched bases: 4. The chain couples TRBV20-1 to TRBJ2-7; 8 nucleotides match TRBD2. Sequenced sample: naive T cells sorted from blood. The clonotype originates from a woman between 45 and 65 years old in good health. The CDR3 DNA sequence: TGCAGTGCTAGGCCCGGGAGGGGCTCCTACGAGCAGTACTTC. Amino acids: CSARPGRGSYEQYF.